The 19 T cell receptor beta chains below come from one sample, sequenced in a study of memory CD4+ T cells and cytomegalovirus serostatus (dated by TCRdb to between 2019 and 2020). Libraries came from the immunoSEQ multiplex PCR assay. The table was pulled from immuneACCESS by TCRdb, which kept in-frame rearrangements only. Such tables lose some clones; where checked, under half of the loss comes from unresolved V genes, and the rest has no known cause. The sample profile shows 28,000 or so clones; about 78% of them were found once. 1.1% of the sample belongs to the ten largest clones. Single viable CD3+CD4+CD8-CD45RO+ cells were sorted as memory CD4+ T cells on a FACSAria II. Sample: memory CD4+ T cells from blood. These receptors were obtained from an adult in good health and CMV-seronegative.

The V call is TRBV6-5, the J call TRBJ1-2, with D maybe TRBD1 (5 bases). There are 12 residues in the CDR3. Deletions cut 2 bases from V and 8 bases from J, with 9 bases between. Germline V gives CDR1 MNHEY, CDR2 SVGAGI. CDR3 DNA sequence: TGTGCCAGCAGTTACGGGGGGGTAGGCTACACCTTC. Its protein product is CASSYGGVGYTF.

The rearrangement joins TRBV4-1 to TRBJ1-5; D ambiguous. CDR3 length equals 14 residues. Between the trimmed V and J ends, which lost 5 bases and 7 bases, there was a span of 15 bases. Per germline, CDR1 MGHRA and CDR2 YSYEKL. CDR3 protein: CASSEGPLKQPQHF. For the CDR3, the DNA is TGCGCCAGCAGCGAAGGTCCGTTGAAGCAGCCCCAGCATTTT.

This chain connects TRBV11-2 to TRBJ2-1; D is possibly TRBD2 (6 bases). V was trimmed by 2 bases and J by 1 base, leaving 12 bases between them. The germline V gene has CDR1 SGHAT and CDR2 FQNNGV. This CDR3 region has 16 residues. The CDR3 loop reads CASSLKNGGSYNEQFF. CDR3 coding DNA: TGTGCCAGCAGCTTAAAAAACGGGGGATCCTACAATGAGCAGTTCTTC. Full variable domain (outside the CDR3, taken from reference TRBV11-2 and TRBJ2-1): EAGVAQSPRYKIIEKRQSVAFWCNPISGHATLYWYQQILGQGPKLLIQFQNNGVVDDSQLPKDRFSAERLKGVDSTLKIQPAKLEDSAVYLCASSLKNGGSYNEQFFGPGTRLTVL.

This clone was observed a handful of times. This chain links TRBV6-6 with TRBJ2-7; a weak D match, TRBD2 (6 bases). Per the germline V gene, CDR1 is MNHNY and CDR2 is SVGAGI (reference sequence). Trimming shortened V by 2 bases and J by 5 bases, and 16 bases separated the two germline ends. The CDR3 has 15 residues. CDR3: CASSYRPGVQDEQYF. CDR3 DNA sequence: TGTGCCAGCAGTTACCGCCCGGGAGTTCAGGACGAGCAGTACTTC.

In its sample, this clone was seen once. This chain connects TRBV27 to TRBJ1-1; tentatively, D is TRBD1 (5 bases). The CDR3 loop spans 15 amino acids. Trimming removed 1 base from V and 3 bases from J, with 12 bases in between. Germline-derived CDR1 and CDR2 are MNHEY and SMNVEV (reference sequence). The chain's CDR3 is CASSLWGREDTEAFF. CDR3 sequence (DNA): TGTGCCAGCAGTTTATGGGGCAGGGAGGACACTGAAGCTTTCTTT.

The genes are TRBV7-2 and TRBJ2-7; the D call may be TRBD1 or TRBD2 (6 bases each). V lost 1 base and J 2 bases, leaving 12 bases between the germline ends. CDR1 is SGHTA and CDR2 is FQGNSA in the germline V gene. The CDR3 is 15 amino acids. CDR3 in amino acids: CASSLGGRGPYEQYF. Here the CDR3 DNA reads TGTGCCAGCAGCTTAGGGGGTCGGGGGCCCTACGAGCAGTACTTC.

The rearrangement joins TRBV5-1 to TRBJ1-1; TRBD1 agrees at 7 bases. V was clipped by 4 bases and J by 1 base; unmatched bases: 4. The length of the CDR3 is 14 residues. Germline CDR1 is SGHRS and CDR2 is YFSETQ. The CDR3 DNA reads TGCGCCAGCAGCCGGGGACAGAAGAACACTGAAGCTTTCTTT. This sequence encodes CASSRGQKNTEAFF.

This clone was counted a single time. This chain links TRBV28 with TRBJ2-5; no definite D call. V dropped 3 bases and J dropped 1 base, with 6 bases sitting between them. Germline CDR1 and CDR2: MDHEN and SYDVKM. There are 13 residues in the CDR3. In DNA form, the CDR3 reads TGTGCCAGCAGTTTGGGCAGCCAAGAGACCCAGTACTTC. Residues: CASSLGSQETQYF.

This chain links TRBV2 with TRBJ1-6; 10 bases are shared with TRBD1. V gave up 4 bases and J gave up 10 bases; unmatched junction bases: 7. This CDR3 contains 15 residues. CDR1 SNHLY and CDR2 FYNNEI come from the germline V gene. The CDR3 protein is CASSGIGTGVSPLHF. The DNA of the CDR3 is TGTGCCAGCAGTGGAATTGGGACAGGGGTGTCACCCCTCCACTTT.

The sample holds a few counts of this clone. The DNA for the CDR3 is TGTGCCAGCAGGGGTTGGGACAGACAGAACACTGAAGCTTTCTTT. It encodes CASRGWDRQNTEAFF. This sequence joins TRBV6-5 and TRBJ1-1, with TRBD1 matching 7 bases. V lost 6 bases and J lost 1; bases outside the gene matches: 8. Looked up from germline, CDR1 is MNHEY and CDR2 is SVGAGI. The CDR3 consists of 15 residues.

The chain couples TRBV18 to TRBJ1-2; 7 bases are a match to TRBD1. Trimming took 0 bases from V and 4 from J; bases not matched to a gene: 8. Germline V CDR1 and CDR2: KGHSH, LQKENI. The CDR3 is made up of 16 amino acids. The CDR3 DNA sequence: TGTGCCAGCTCACCACCGCCGACAGGGAAACTCTATGGCTACACCTTC. This sequence encodes CASSPPPTGKLYGYTF. The full variable domain, rest sourced from reference TRBV18 and TRBJ1-2, is NAGVMQNPRHLVRRRGQEARLRCSPMKGHSHVYWYRQLPEEGLKFMVYLQKENIIDESGMPKERFSAEFPKEGPSILRIQQVVRGDSAAYFCASSPPPTGKLYGYTFGSGTRLTVV.

The V and J genes are TRBV6-1 and TRBJ2-1, with TRBD2 matching over 9 bases. CDR3 length: 15 residues. CDR1 is MNHNS and CDR2 is SASEGT in the germline V gene. V trimming: 6 bases; J trimming: 9 bases; junction bases outside the gene matches: 12. CDR3 residues: CASRTGTSYLGEQFF. The CDR3, as DNA: TGTGCCAGCAGGACCGGGACTAGCTATTTGGGTGAGCAGTTCTTC.

The chain has TRBV28 and TRBJ1-4; weak D call: TRBD1 (5 bases). Germline V CDR1 and CDR2: MDHEN, SYDVKM. The CDR3 has 13 amino acids. V was pared by 8 bases and J by 2 bases, with 9 bases between. CDR3: CASRWGTNEKLFF. The CDR3 region has the DNA TGTGCCAGCCGGTGGGGGACTAATGAAAAACTGTTTTTT.

V is TRBV18 and J is TRBJ2-5; 9 bases are a match to TRBD2. Germline loops: CDR1 KGHSH, CDR2 LQKENI. There are 14 residues in the CDR3. The junction had 4 bases not matched to a gene; V was cut back by 5 bases and J by 3 bases. In DNA form, the CDR3 reads TGTGCCAGCTCAGTAGCGGGAGTTAAAGAGACCCAGTACTTC. This gives the protein CASSVAGVKETQYF.

The J gene is TRBJ2-7, the V gene TRBV19; TRBD1 matches at 8 bases. The CDR3 loop spans 13 amino acids. V trimming: 4 bases; J trimming: 3 bases; junction bases outside the gene matches: 2. Germline V lookup: CDR1 LNHDA, CDR2 SQIVND (reference sequence). CDR3 loop: CASSRDRFYEQYF. The DNA of the CDR3 is TGTGCCAGTAGTAGGGACAGGTTCTACGAGCAGTACTTC.

A remark on this clone: A read error may produce the germline difference seen at one junction end. The V gene is TRBV14, the J gene TRBJ1-1, with D possibly TRBD1 on 6 matching bases. CDR1 SGHDN and CDR2 FVKESK come from the germline V gene. This CDR3 contains 15 residues. The CDR3 sequence: CASSPTQGLNTEAFF. The CDR3 DNA follows: TGTGCCAGCAGCCCGACCCAGGGGTTGAATACTGAAGCTTTCTTT.

The rearrangement links TRBV20-1 to TRBJ2-7; D is unresolved. CDR3 length: 11 residues. Germline assignment: CDR1 DFQATT and CDR2 SNEGSKA (reference sequence). V lost 5 bases and J 0 bases, leaving 5 bases between the germline ends. CDR3 residues: CSAFDSYEQYF. CDR3 nucleotides: TGCAGTGCTTTTGACTCCTACGAGCAGTACTTC.

V gene TRBV7-8 combines with J gene TRBJ1-1; maybe TRBD1 (6 bases). Trimming cost V 5 bases and J 5 bases, with 36 bases left between them. CDR1 and CDR2 (germline): SGHVS, FQNEAQ. The CDR3 consists of 21 residues. The CDR3 here is CASSLTEQGLGIIGLLTEAFF. DNA for the CDR3: TGTGCCAGCAGCCTAACTGAGCAGGGGCTGGGTATAATCGGATTGTTAACTGAAGCTTTCTTT.

The genes are TRBV28 and TRBJ2-7; tentative D call: TRBD2 (5 bases). The CDR3 is made up of 14 amino acids. Germline CDR1 and CDR2: MDHEN and SYDVKM. The ends were cut back, 3 bases at V and 6 bases at J, with 15 bases in the middle. The CDR3 reads CASSLSRTPPEQYF. CDR3 coding DNA: TGTGCCAGCAGTTTGAGTCGGACTCCTCCCGAGCAGTACTTC. Drawing the rest from reference TRBV28 and TRBJ2-7, the complete variable domain is DVKVTQSSRYLVKRTGEKVFLECVQDMDHENMFWYRQDPGLGLRLIYFSYDVKMKEKGDIPEGYSVSREKKERFSLILESASTNQTSMYLCASSLSRTPPEQYFGPGTRLTVT.